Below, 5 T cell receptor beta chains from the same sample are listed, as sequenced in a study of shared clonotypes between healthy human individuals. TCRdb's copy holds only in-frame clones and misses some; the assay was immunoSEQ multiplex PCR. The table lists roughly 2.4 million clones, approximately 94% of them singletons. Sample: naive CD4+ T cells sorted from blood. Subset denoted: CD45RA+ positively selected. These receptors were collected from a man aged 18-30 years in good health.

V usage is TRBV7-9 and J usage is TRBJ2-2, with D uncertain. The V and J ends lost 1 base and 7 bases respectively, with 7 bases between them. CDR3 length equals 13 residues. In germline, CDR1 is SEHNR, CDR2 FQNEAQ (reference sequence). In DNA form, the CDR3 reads TGTGCCAGCAGCTTAGATACGGTCGGGGAGCTGTTTTTT. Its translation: CASSLDTVGELFF.

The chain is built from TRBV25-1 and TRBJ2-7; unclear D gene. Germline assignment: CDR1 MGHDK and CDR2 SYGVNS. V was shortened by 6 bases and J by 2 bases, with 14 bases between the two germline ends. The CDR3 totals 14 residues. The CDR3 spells CASSPRTQTYEQYF. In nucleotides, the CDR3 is TGTGCCAGCAGCCCAAGAACCCAAACCTACGAGCAGTACTTC.

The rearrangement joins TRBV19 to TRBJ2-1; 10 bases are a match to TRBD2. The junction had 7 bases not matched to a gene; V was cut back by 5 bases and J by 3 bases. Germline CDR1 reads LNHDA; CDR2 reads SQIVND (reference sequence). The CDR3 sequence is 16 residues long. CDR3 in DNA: TGTGCCAGTAGTGTCGTAGCGGGAGGTAACTACAATGAGCAGTTCTTC. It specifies CASSVVAGGNYNEQFF.

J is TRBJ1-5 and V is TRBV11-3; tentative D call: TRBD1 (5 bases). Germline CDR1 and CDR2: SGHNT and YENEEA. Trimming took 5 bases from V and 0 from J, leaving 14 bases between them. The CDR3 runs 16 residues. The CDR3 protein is CASSPIQVNSNQPQHF. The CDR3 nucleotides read TGTGCCAGCAGCCCAATACAGGTAAATAGCAATCAGCCCCAGCATTTT.

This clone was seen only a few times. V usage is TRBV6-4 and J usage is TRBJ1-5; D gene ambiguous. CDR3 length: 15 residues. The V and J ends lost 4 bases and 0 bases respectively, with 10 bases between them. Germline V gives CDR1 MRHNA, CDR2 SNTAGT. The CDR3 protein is CASSVYWNSNQPQHF. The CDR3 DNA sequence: TGTGCCAGCAGTGTTTACTGGAATAGCAATCAGCCCCAGCATTTT.